This note documents a single T cell receptor (beta chain) sequence. In the authors' methods: By means of reference gene primer amplification, nucleated cell counts were estimated. Profiling relied on immunoSEQ multiplex PCR, and the TCRdb table lists in-frame clones only, not all of them. V and J calls and clone size are copied from that table; D and trimming were computed from the DNA. This sample yields approximately 200,000 clones, of which 80% are seen a single time; approximately 5.3% belongs to the top ten. These data originate in a study of blood T cell repertoires in COVID-19. Study as a whole: Some COVID-19 samples were acute and others convalescent; all came from the United States, Italy and Spain. From T cells, B-cell-depleted T cells, or PBMCs came the material, which was cDNA or gDNA.

CDR3 size: 15 residues. V shed 5 bases, J shed 0 bases, and the junction held 7 bases outside the gene matches. Germline assignment: CDR1 PRHDT and CDR2 FYEKMQ (reference sequence). This chain joins TRBV13 and TRBJ2-7; 7 bases match TRBD1. The receptor was isolated from a human donor in a cohort sampled during active COVID-19. The material sequenced was peripheral blood. The CDR3 here is CASSLTGTVSYEQYF. The CDR3, as DNA: TGTGCCAGCAGCCTCACCGGGACAGTCTCCTACGAGCAGTACTTC.